These T cell receptor beta chains were read from a single sample in a study of beta chain features in type 1 diabetes. Clones were sequenced by immunoSEQ multiplex PCR, and TCRdb holds only the in-frame ones, with some missing. The table records approximately 160,000 clones, 63% of them present only once. The sequenced material came from naive CD4+ T cells from blood. These TCRs come from a man in his thirties or forties with type 1 diabetes. The CDR3 runs from the conserved cysteine through the conserved F or W. D genes are given only for firm matches. Some rows mark clone size as missing; the rest say once, few, many or name a class of expanded clone.

v_gene: TRBV12-5; d_gene: -; abundance: -; j_gene: TRBJ1-6; CDR3aa: CASGSADPLHF; CDR3nt: TGTGCTAGTGGTTCGGCCGACCCCCTCCACTTT
v_gene: TRBV7-2; d_gene: -; abundance: -; j_gene: TRBJ2-7; CDR3aa: CASSLGHSSSYEQYF; CDR3nt: TGTGCCAGCAGCTTAGGCCACTCAAGCTCCTACGAGCAGTACTTC
v_gene: TRBV29-1; d_gene: -; abundance: few; j_gene: TRBJ2-1; CDR3aa: CSVEGQYNEQFF; CDR3nt: TGCAGCGTTGAAGGACAATACAATGAGCAGTTCTTC
v_gene: TRBV25-1; d_gene: -; abundance: few; j_gene: TRBJ2-7; CDR3aa: CASSERVGAGEYF; CDR3nt: TGTGCCAGCAGTGAAAGGGTAGGGGCCGGGGAGTACTTC
v_gene: TRBV18; d_gene: -; abundance: -; j_gene: TRBJ1-5; CDR3aa: CASSPTQGSGQPQHF; CDR3nt: TGTGCCAGCTCCCCGACGCAGGGCAGCGGTCAGCCCCAGCATTTT
v_gene: TRBV29-1; d_gene: -; abundance: few; j_gene: TRBJ1-2; CDR3aa: CSVEQGHGYTF; CDR3nt: TGCAGCGTTGAACAGGGCCATGGCTACACCTTC
v_gene: TRBV25-1; d_gene: -; abundance: -; j_gene: TRBJ2-5; CDR3aa: CASSEPHRQETQYF; CDR3nt: TGTGCCAGCAGTGAACCGCACAGGCAAGAGACCCAGTACTTC
v_gene: TRBV30; d_gene: -; abundance: -; j_gene: TRBJ2-4; CDR3aa: CAWRALLAKNIQYF; CDR3nt: TGTGCCTGGAGGGCGCTACTAGCCAAAAACATTCAGTACTTC
v_gene: TRBV7-2; d_gene: TRBD1; abundance: few; j_gene: TRBJ2-7; CDR3aa: CASSLATGVNEQYF; CDR3nt: TGTGCCAGCAGCTTAGCGACAGGGGTGAACGAGCAGTACTTC
v_gene: TRBV7-2; d_gene: -; abundance: -; j_gene: TRBJ1-2; CDR3aa: CASSLEQSNYGYTF; CDR3nt: TGTGCCAGCAGCTTAGAACAGAGTAACTATGGCTACACCTTC
v_gene: TRBV9; d_gene: -; abundance: -; j_gene: TRBJ2-1; CDR3aa: CASSPPGVSSYNEQFF; CDR3nt: TGTGCCAGCAGCCCTCCCGGGGTTAGCTCCTACAATGAGCAGTTCTTC
v_gene: TRBV30; d_gene: TRBD1; abundance: -; j_gene: TRBJ1-2; CDR3aa: CAWSHRGGNYGYTF; CDR3nt: TGTGCCTGGAGCCACAGGGGAGGCAACTATGGCTACACCTTC
v_gene: TRBV5-4; d_gene: -; abundance: -; j_gene: TRBJ2-7; CDR3aa: CASSRLEPYEQYF; CDR3nt: TGTGCCAGCAGCCGGTTGGAACCCTACGAGCAGTACTTC
v_gene: TRBV7-7; d_gene: TRBD2; abundance: -; j_gene: TRBJ2-1; CDR3aa: CASSPTRGGVNEQFF; CDR3nt: TGTGCCAGCAGCCCGACGCGCGGGGGGGTCAATGAGCAGTTCTTC
v_gene: TRBV27; d_gene: -; abundance: once; j_gene: TRBJ2-7; CDR3aa: CASRKDPYEQYF; CDR3nt: TGTGCCAGCAGAAAAGACCCTTACGAGCAGTACTTC
v_gene: TRBV7-2; d_gene: -; abundance: few; j_gene: TRBJ2-3; CDR3aa: CASSVSVGTDTQYF; CDR3nt: TGTGCCAGCAGCGTAAGCGTTGGCACAGATACGCAGTATTTT
v_gene: TRBV11-2; d_gene: -; abundance: few; j_gene: TRBJ2-1; CDR3aa: CASSGGTAHNEQFF; CDR3nt: TGTGCCAGCAGCGGCGGGACAGCCCACAATGAGCAGTTCTTC
v_gene: TRBV14; d_gene: -; abundance: -; j_gene: TRBJ2-3; CDR3aa: CASSQGTGEKRDTQYF; CDR3nt: TGTGCCAGCAGCCAAGGCACTGGTGAGAAAAGGGATACGCAGTATTTT
v_gene: TRBV29-1; d_gene: -; abundance: -; j_gene: TRBJ2-5; CDR3aa: CSVGKAVQETQYF; CDR3nt: TGCAGCGTTGGAAAAGCGGTCCAAGAGACCCAGTACTTC
v_gene: TRBV4-3; d_gene: -; abundance: few; j_gene: TRBJ2-1; CDR3aa: CASSQEAGTPYNEQFF; CDR3nt: TGCGCCAGCAGCCAAGAGGCCGGGACACCATACAATGAGCAGTTCTTC
v_gene: TRBV7-2; d_gene: -; abundance: -; j_gene: TRBJ2-3; CDR3aa: CASSLAGGTDTQYF; CDR3nt: TGTGCCAGCAGCTTAGCGGGGGGCACAGATACGCAGTATTTT
v_gene: TRBV29-1; d_gene: -; abundance: few; j_gene: TRBJ1-2; CDR3aa: CSAPRTSYGYTF; CDR3nt: TGCAGCGCCCCCCGGACCTCATATGGCTACACCTTC
v_gene: TRBV18; d_gene: -; abundance: -; j_gene: TRBJ2-5; CDR3aa: CASSPKDRQETQYF; CDR3nt: TGTGCCAGCTCACCGAAAGACCGCCAAGAGACCCAGTACTTC
v_gene: TRBV25-1; d_gene: -; abundance: -; j_gene: TRBJ2-1; CDR3aa: CASSRTGWGNEQFF; CDR3nt: TGTGCCAGCAGTCGCACAGGGTGGGGCAATGAGCAGTTCTTC
v_gene: TRBV5-1; d_gene: TRBD1; abundance: few; j_gene: TRBJ2-3; CDR3aa: CASSLTTGGGTDTQYF; CDR3nt: TGCGCCAGCAGCTTAACCACAGGGGGAGGCACAGATACGCAGTATTTT
v_gene: TRBV30; d_gene: TRBD1; abundance: -; j_gene: TRBJ1-1; CDR3aa: CAWTIAGGTEAFF; CDR3nt: TGTGCCTGGACCATTGCAGGGGGCACTGAAGCTTTCTTT
v_gene: TRBV7-9; d_gene: -; abundance: -; j_gene: TRBJ2-5; CDR3aa: CASSFGAGADVETQYF; CDR3nt: TGTGCCAGCAGCTTTGGGGCCGGGGCCGATGTTGAGACCCAGTACTTC
v_gene: TRBV29-1; d_gene: -; abundance: -; j_gene: TRBJ2-3; CDR3aa: CSVGPGASDTQYF; CDR3nt: TGCAGCGTTGGGCCGGGGGCATCAGATACGCAGTATTTT
v_gene: TRBV4-3; d_gene: TRBD1; abundance: -; j_gene: TRBJ2-3; CDR3aa: CASSQDQGVGASTDTQYF; CDR3nt: TGCGCCAGCAGCCAAGATCAGGGGGTGGGAGCTAGCACAGATACGCAGTATTTT
v_gene: TRBV7-2; d_gene: -; abundance: -; j_gene: TRBJ2-7; CDR3aa: CASSASWEQYF; CDR3nt: TGTGCCAGCAGCGCGAGCTGGGAGCAGTACTTC
v_gene: TRBV6-5; d_gene: TRBD1; abundance: -; j_gene: TRBJ2-1; CDR3aa: CASSYRDSRNEQFF; CDR3nt: TGTGCCAGCAGTTACAGGGACAGCCGCAATGAGCAGTTCTTC
v_gene: TRBV7-2; d_gene: TRBD2; abundance: few; j_gene: TRBJ2-3; CDR3aa: CASSLGRLAGGLGTDTQYF; CDR3nt: TGTGCCAGCAGCTTAGGCAGACTAGCGGGGGGGCTGGGCACAGATACGCAGTATTTT
v_gene: TRBV9; d_gene: -; abundance: -; j_gene: TRBJ2-1; CDR3aa: CASSVEAARNEQFF; CDR3nt: TGTGCCAGCAGCGTAGAGGCCGCTCGCAATGAGCAGTTCTTC
v_gene: TRBV9; d_gene: -; abundance: few; j_gene: TRBJ2-6; CDR3aa: CASSVAGPTRHSGANVLTF; CDR3nt: TGTGCCAGCAGCGTAGCGGGCCCCACCCGGCACTCTGGGGCCAACGTCCTGACTTTC
v_gene: TRBV18; d_gene: -; abundance: -; j_gene: TRBJ2-7; CDR3aa: CASSQGHEQYF; CDR3nt: TGTGCCAGCTCACAGGGCCACGAGCAGTACTTC
v_gene: TRBV7-2; d_gene: -; abundance: -; j_gene: TRBJ2-1; CDR3aa: CASRRAADNEQFF; CDR3nt: TGTGCCAGCAGGCGTGCGGCGGACAATGAGCAGTTCTTC
v_gene: TRBV7-2; d_gene: -; abundance: few; j_gene: TRBJ2-1; CDR3aa: CASSLPGNEQFF; CDR3nt: TGTGCCAGCAGCTTACCGGGAAATGAGCAGTTCTTC
v_gene: TRBV14; d_gene: -; abundance: -; j_gene: TRBJ1-2; CDR3aa: CASSHSLGGYGYTF; CDR3nt: TGTGCCAGCAGCCATAGCCTCGGCGGATATGGCTACACCTTC
v_gene: TRBV11-2; d_gene: -; abundance: once; j_gene: TRBJ2-1; CDR3aa: CASSLVRDPSYNEQFF; CDR3nt: TGTGCCAGCAGCTTAGTGAGGGATCCCTCCTACAATGAGCAGTTCTTC
v_gene: TRBV28; d_gene: TRBD1; abundance: -; j_gene: TRBJ2-7; CDR3aa: CASTPTGQVYEQYF; CDR3nt: TGTGCCAGCACCCCAACAGGACAGGTCTACGAGCAGTACTTC
v_gene: TRBV29-1; d_gene: -; abundance: -; j_gene: TRBJ1-2; CDR3aa: CSVEGGDGYTF; CDR3nt: TGCAGCGTTGAAGGCGGGGATGGCTACACCTTC
v_gene: TRBV15; d_gene: -; abundance: -; j_gene: TRBJ1-2; CDR3aa: CATSRITEAYGYTF; CDR3nt: TGTGCCACCAGCAGGATCACAGAGGCATATGGCTACACCTTC
v_gene: TRBV7-2; d_gene: -; abundance: few; j_gene: TRBJ2-3; CDR3aa: CASSTSRENTQYF; CDR3nt: TGTGCCAGTTCCACGAGTAGGGAAAATACGCAGTATTTT
v_gene: TRBV7-2; d_gene: -; abundance: -; j_gene: TRBJ2-5; CDR3aa: CASSLVRTVETQYF; CDR3nt: TGTGCCAGCAGCTTAGTTCGCACGGTTGAGACCCAGTACTTC
v_gene: TRBV30; d_gene: TRBD2; abundance: few; j_gene: TRBJ2-5; CDR3aa: CAWSLTSGETQYF; CDR3nt: TGTGCCTGGAGTCTGACTAGCGGGGAGACCCAGTACTTC
v_gene: TRBV14; d_gene: -; abundance: few; j_gene: TRBJ2-7; CDR3aa: CASSQVRGQEQYF; CDR3nt: TGTGCCAGCAGCCAAGTCCGGGGCCAGGAGCAGTACTTC
v_gene: TRBV4-3; d_gene: -; abundance: -; j_gene: TRBJ2-3; CDR3aa: CASSQEAEVRGAQYF; CDR3nt: TGCGCCAGCAGCCAAGAGGCGGAGGTCAGGGGGGCGCAGTATTTT
v_gene: TRBV29-1; d_gene: -; abundance: -; j_gene: TRBJ2-3; CDR3aa: CSVIRVQGRADTQYF; CDR3nt: TGCAGCGTCATCCGCGTACAGGGGAGGGCAGATACGCAGTATTTT
v_gene: TRBV5-6; d_gene: -; abundance: few; j_gene: TRBJ2-7; CDR3aa: CASSEDSSYEQYF; CDR3nt: TGTGCCAGCAGCGAGGACAGTTCCTACGAGCAGTACTTC
v_gene: TRBV4-3; d_gene: -; abundance: few; j_gene: TRBJ2-5; CDR3aa: CASSHPKGWETQYF; CDR3nt: TGCGCCAGCAGCCACCCCAAGGGCTGGGAGACCCAGTACTTC
v_gene: TRBV6-5; d_gene: -; abundance: -; j_gene: TRBJ1-6; CDR3aa: CASSYAGAVNSPLHF; CDR3nt: TGTGCCAGCAGTTACGCGGGGGCGGTCAATTCACCCCTCCACTTT
v_gene: TRBV10-3; d_gene: TRBD1; abundance: -; j_gene: TRBJ2-3; CDR3aa: CAISGSLTGGLADTQYF; CDR3nt: TGTGCCATCAGTGGTTCTTTAACAGGGGGCCTCGCAGATACGCAGTATTTT
v_gene: TRBV7-9; d_gene: -; abundance: few; j_gene: TRBJ1-4; CDR3aa: CASSLNQGWLFF; CDR3nt: TGTGCCAGCAGCCTGAACCAGGGGTGGCTGTTTTTT